One TCR beta chain is described in this entry. These data are taken from a study of shared clonotypes between healthy human individuals. Germline CDR1 reads WSHSY; CDR2 reads SAAADI. The J segment lost 4 bases and the V segment lost 9 bases, leaving 9 bases of the junction unmatched. The CDR3 sequence is 14 residues long. Sequencing was at deep level. The protocol was immunoSEQ multiplex PCR, while the TCRdb copy is restricted to in-frame clones and leaves out a portion. The sample records approximately 720,000 clones, about three quarters being singletons. This TCR came from a woman in her 30s in good health. The specimen sequenced was memory CD4+ T cells sorted from blood. Stated subset: CD45RA-negative fraction. The chain employs TRBV10-2 and TRBJ2-5; 9 bases are a match to TRBD1. DNA for the CDR3: TGCGCCAGTGATACCGGGACAGGGAGAGAGACCCAGTACTTC. This translates into CASDTGTGRETQYF.